One TCR beta chain is described in this entry. Its specificity is not known. The data belong to a study of T cell responses to AZD1222 COVID-19 vaccine. General observations from the study: After the peak T cell response, and only then, were repertoires sampled. Two AZD1222 administrations were followed by greater Spike-specific TCR breadth and depth.

This table comes from immunoSEQ multiplex PCR, and its TCRdb copy is limited to in-frame clones, with some not included. The sample records 150,000 to 200,000 clones, about 90% being singletons. CDR3 length: 14 amino acids. V was trimmed by 6 bases and J by 4 bases, leaving 15 bases between them. Per the germline V gene, CDR1 is KGHSH and CDR2 is LQKENI. This chain uses TRBV18 with TRBJ1-2, with D perhaps TRBD1 (6 bases). Specimen: peripheral blood, collected 28 days after the second AZD1222 dose. The TCR sequence derives from an adult who received the AZD1222 COVID-19 vaccine. Written as DNA, the CDR3 is TGTGCCAGCTCTCGGGGGGCGCAGACCTATGGCTACACCTTC. As protein: CASSRGAQTYGYTF.